This TCR beta chain was recovered during a study of T cells in localized non-small cell lung cancer. Remarks on this clone: The antigen is not known.

Study findings and constraints: Exceeding tumor, uninvolved adjacent lung had the highest T cell clonality.

Sequencing used immunoSEQ multiplex PCR; TCRdb keeps in-frame clones, though not all of them. The sample lists 50,000 to 70,000 clones, roughly 90% occurring once. Germline CDR1 is MNHEY and CDR2 is SMNVEV (reference sequence). V shed 5 bases, J shed 5 bases, and the junction held 8 bases outside the gene matches. The CDR3 runs to 14 residues. This chain connects TRBV27 to TRBJ2-7; TRBD2 matches at 8 bases. The receptor comes from a man aged 35-69 years with stage I lung adenocarcinoma. The source was peripheral blood, collected before any cancer treatment. The CDR3: CASSPLAGSDEQYF. The CDR3 DNA sequence: TGTGCCAGCAGTCCGCTAGCGGGTAGCGACGAGCAGTACTTC.